The rows below give T cell receptor beta chains drawn from one sample of a study of cytomegalovirus exposure and HLA in healthy donors. The assay was immunoSEQ multiplex PCR, and TCRdb's table has in-frame clones only and misses some. This sample yields 100,000 to 150,000 clones, of which over 70% are seen a single time; over 2.5% belongs to the top ten. What was sequenced was PBMCs. The origin of the receptors is a woman aged 50 to 60 in good health and CMV-seronegative. CDR3s include the opening cysteine and the closing phenylalanine or tryptophan.

v_gene	j_gene	CDR3aa
TRBV19	TRBJ2-2	CASSGRDRGFTGELFF
TRBV4-1	TRBJ2-7	CASSLGRGQGKHEQYF
TRBV9	TRBJ2-3	CASSITRGTDTQYF
TRBV30	TRBJ1-2	CAWSARPGQASYGYTF
TRBV6-5	TRBJ1-4	CASDPGTGVEKLFF
TRBV7-9	TRBJ1-3	CSSSFIGGTPDGNTIYF
TRBV29-1	TRBJ2-3	CSAPGADTQYF
TRBV19	TRBJ2-6	CASRSQRAGANVLTF
TRBV19	TRBJ2-5	CASSLLEEEAQYF
TRBV7-9	TRBJ2-2	CSSSLESTGELFF
TRBV9	TRBJ1-1	CASSVVDRGTEAFF
TRBV28	TRBJ2-3	CASTLAGGPIIDTQYF
TRBV18	TRBJ2-7	CASSPPSAYEQYF
TRBV28	TRBJ2-1	CAIRPGQGFNEQFF
TRBV7-3	TRBJ2-6	CASSPGLAGANVLTF
TRBV14	TRBJ2-4	CASSQDQGWGQVNIQYF
TRBV28	TRBJ1-3	CASSLQQSIISGNTIYF
TRBV7-3	TRBJ2-2	CASTPGGRTGELFF
TRBV6-6	TRBJ2-1	CASSLRPQTGYNEQFF
TRBV5-1	TRBJ2-3	CASSFRTSGLSTDTQYF
TRBV4-1	TRBJ2-3	CASSQERTSGTSTDTQYF
TRBV28	TRBJ1-1	CASSSPPGHAEAFF
TRBV4-2	TRBJ1-2	CASSQETGDYGYTF
TRBV7-7	TRBJ2-2	CASSPDLAGELFF
TRBV27	TRBJ2-1	CASSLVRDEQFF
TRBV28	TRBJ1-2	CASTLGGADGYTF
TRBV4-1	TRBJ2-5	CASSQGGLAGGETQYF
TRBV7-9	TRBJ2-5	CASTPPGTGLGTQYF
TRBV6-4	TRBJ2-1	CASSDEWTSGSGEQFF
TRBV27	TRBJ2-2	CASRPDLVAGEGGELFF
TRBV13	TRBJ2-7	CASSLLEDNYEQYF
TRBV6-5	TRBJ2-1	CASSYSMTSDEQFF
TRBV30	TRBJ2-7	CAWSVLGGYEQYF
TRBV14	TRBJ1-2	CASSQYPGYYGYTF
TRBV28	TRBJ1-5	CASTLFRMGQGGGQPQHF
TRBV6-1	TRBJ2-4	CASSDGYLWAGPKNIQYF
TRBV18	TRBJ2-2	CASSPRRDANTGELFF
TRBV5-8	TRBJ2-2	CASSLGTSAWNTGELFF
TRBV30	TRBJ2-1	CATQRGGSYNEQFF
TRBV30	TRBJ2-5	CAWNSARLAEQETQYF
TRBV10-3	TRBJ1-1	CAIRTGLNTEAFF
TRBV7-2	TRBJ2-3	CASSLAGGRDTQYF
TRBV30	TRBJ2-7	CAWRRRDRVDRQYF
TRBV29-1	TRBJ2-7	CSVRTTPGQGWNEQYF
TRBV6-5	TRBJ2-7	CASSYMTSGSTEQYF
TRBV28	TRBJ1-5	CASILSTGGRNQPQHF
TRBV6-5	TRBJ2-5	CASSLDRAGRTQYF
TRBV7-8	TRBJ2-7	CASSLLDRGHDEQYF
TRBV15	TRBJ2-5	CATSPPGTGIQETQYF
TRBV7-2	TRBJ1-2	CASRQTGTGGYTF
TRBV2	TRBJ2-3	CASKLAGGDTQYF